This T cell receptor (beta chain) emerged from a study of blood T cell repertoires in COVID-19. Some clones are missing from TCRdb's copy, which holds only in-frame ones; the method was immunoSEQ multiplex PCR. The sample consists of approximately 250,000 clones, approximately 90% of them appearing once. Germline CDR1 and CDR2: DFQATT and SNEGSKA (reference sequence). This CDR3 comprises 11 residues. The sample was PBMCs or T cells enriched from blood (not recorded which). The origin of this receptor is a woman aged 25 to 39 who had recovered from COVID-19. The rearrangement joins TRBV20-1 to TRBJ1-6; D remains unclear. CDR3 in amino acids: CSVGINSPLHF. CDR3 nucleotides: TGCAGCGTGGGCATAAATTCACCCCTCCACTTT.